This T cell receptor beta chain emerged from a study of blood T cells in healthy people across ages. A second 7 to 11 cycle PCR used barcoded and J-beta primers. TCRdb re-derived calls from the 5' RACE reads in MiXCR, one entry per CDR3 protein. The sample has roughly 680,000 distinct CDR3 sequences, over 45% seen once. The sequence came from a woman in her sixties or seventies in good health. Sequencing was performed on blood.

CDR3 protein: CASRIRGTGELFF. The CDR3 DNA reads as TGTGCCAGCAGGATCCGTGGCACCGGGGAGCTGTTTTTT. The chain links TRBV6-2 or TRBV6-3 to TRBJ2-2, with unresolved D. Deletions cut 6 bases from V and 4 bases from J, with 9 bases between. The CDR3 loop spans 13 amino acids. Looked up from germline, CDR1 is MNHEY and CDR2 is SVGEGT.